This TCR beta chain was identified during a study of T cells in Graves' hyperthyroidism and ophthalmopathy. Study conclusions and caveats: Stable hyperthyroidism and ophthalmopathy were separated using 13 V-J signatures.

Researchers amplified the TCR beta CDR3 regions from RNA transcripts. First-round RT-PCR with HTBI primers amplified the TCR CDR3 region. Each CDR3 protein gets one entry after TCRdb re-called the multiplex PCR reads with MiXCR. The repertoire includes 450,000 to 650,000 distinct CDR3 sequences, 14% of them detected once, and around 7% sits in the top ten. 10 ml of fresh peripheral blood supplied the PBMCs. In germline, CDR1 is MDHEN, CDR2 SYDVKM. The CDR3 contains 16 residues. V was cut by 3 bases and J by 5 bases, with 18 bases left in between. This clonotype was recorded at least ten times. What it binds is not known.

The source material was blood. The clonotype was recovered from a woman aged 18-29 years with Graves' ophthalmopathy. This chain links TRBV28 with TRBJ2-3, with D tentatively TRBD2 (6 bases). The CDR3, as DNA: TGTGCCAGCAGTTTGGGGGGTCCTATCCCACGAGATACGCAGTATTTT. Amino acids: CASSLGGPIPRDTQYF. Using reference TRBV28 and TRBJ2-3 for the parts outside the CDR3, the full variable domain is DVKVTQSSRYLVKRTGEKVFLECVQDMDHENMFWYRQDPGLGLRLIYFSYDVKMKEKGDIPEGYSVSREKKERFSLILESASTNQTSMYLCASSLGGPIPRDTQYFGPGTRLTVL.